This T cell receptor (beta chain) was found in a study of cytomegalovirus exposure and HLA in healthy donors. Study-wide points: Earlier results showed most TCR beta V segments being productive about 90% or about 30% of the time. Reportedly, fewer N-insertions than the approximately 690-donor mean appeared in an Asian-associated ancestry cluster in a later analysis.

About this clone itself: Antigen unknown.

When sampled, the donors appeared nominally healthy, though they likely had unrecorded immune exposures. CDR1 is WNHNN, CDR2 SYGVQD, per germline (reference sequence). Losses at the gene ends were 2 bases for V and 8 bases for J; bases not matched to a gene: 7. The CDR3 loop spans 14 amino acids. Both 60 Vbeta primers and 13 Jbeta primers went into the PCR. The method was immunoSEQ multiplex PCR; TCRdb's version includes in-frame clones alone and lacks a portion of them. Seen here are some 120,000 clones, 80% observed once, and the top ten hold about 9.2%. The rearrangement uses TRBV10-1 and TRBJ2-3; 7 bases map to TRBD1. This receptor was taken from a man aged 25 to 40 in good health and CMV-seropositive. Sequences were obtained from PBMCs. Here the CDR3 reads CASSEEGAVGTQYF. The CDR3 nucleotides are TGCGCCAGCAGTGAGGAGGGGGCGGTGGGTACGCAGTATTTT.